This T cell receptor beta chain derives from a study of control samples from healthy donors and cancer patients. This clone was detected only a few times. TCRdb's table, derived via immunoSEQ multiplex PCR, lists solely in-frame clones and lacks some. This table holds about 170,000 clones, just under 95% found once. Sequenced material: blood. The source of this sequence is a woman in her sixties or seventies in good health.

The CDR3 spells CATSEGTHDTGELFF. The CDR3 coding sequence is TGTGCCACCAGTGAGGGAACCCACGACACCGGGGAGCTGTTTTTT. This chain uses TRBV24-1 with TRBJ2-2; D call uncertain. This CDR3 contains 15 residues. CDR1 KGHDR and CDR2 SFDVKD come from the germline V gene. The V gene lost 4 bases and the J gene lost 3 bases, with 11 bases spanning the gap.